A single TCR beta chain is shown here with its context. Its target is unknown. Germline-derived CDR1 and CDR2 are DFQATT and SNEGSKA (reference sequence). Trimming pared 4 bases from V and 5 bases from J, leaving 8 bases between. The CDR3 sequence is 11 residues long. The data stem from a study of early stage breast cancer tumors. About the research overall: Approximately 10-fold was the mean read coverage per sample.

Notes on the study in general: Blood repertoires resembled normal breast more than tumor. Most shared enriched TCRB sequences were commonly generated ones.

Profiling relied on immunoSEQ multiplex PCR, and the TCRdb table lists in-frame clones only, not all of them. The data hold 7,000 or so clones, with more than 60% observed a single time. This chain joins TRBV20-1 and TRBJ2-5; D not resolved. The sequence came from a person aged 45 to 59 with breast cancer. The sample taken for sequencing was normal breast tissue next to the tumor. CDR3 in amino acids: CSAIERETQYF. The CDR3 nucleotides read TGCAGTGCTATAGAGAGGGAGACCCAGTACTTC.